These 25 T cell receptor beta chains originate from one sample sequenced in a study of OX40 agonist ivuxolimab in advanced cancers. Here immunoSEQ multiplex PCR was the method, and the copy in TCRdb shows in-frame clones only, minus some. The table includes some 42,000 clones, 85% to 90% detected once. Sequencing used CD4+ or CD8+ T cells sorted from blood, obtained in a trial of the OX40 agonist ivuxolimab. The receptors shown here come from an adult with an advanced solid tumor such as melanoma, head and neck, liver or kidney cancer.

CDR3 region: CASSPWPGAGELFF. The CDR3 DNA follows: TGTGCCAGCAGCCCTTGGCCAGGGGCCGGGGAGCTGTTTTTT. This chain joins TRBV11-2 and TRBJ2-2, with a weak D call TRBD1 (6 bases). Germline-derived CDR1 and CDR2 are SGHAT and FQNNGV. CDR3 size: 14 residues. Trimming removed 5 bases from V and 6 bases from J, with 13 bases in between. Variable domain in full (rest from reference TRBV11-2 and TRBJ2-2): EAGVAQSPRYKIIEKRQSVAFWCNPISGHATLYWYQQILGQGPKLLIQFQNNGVVDDSQLPKDRFSAERLKGVDSTLKIQPAKLEDSAVYLCASSPWPGAGELFFGEGSRLTVL.

The chain recombines TRBV5-8 with TRBJ1-5; 8 bases are shared with TRBD1. V was clipped by 4 bases and J by 9 bases; unmatched bases: 9. The CDR3 is made up of 14 amino acids. CDR1 is SGHTS and CDR2 is YDEGEE in the germline V gene. CDR3 DNA sequence: TGTGCCAGCAGCCTGGGACAGGTAGCCTGGCCCCAGCATTTT. Encoded protein: CASSLGQVAWPQHF.

The chain uses TRBV27 and TRBJ1-1; tentatively, D is TRBD1 (5 bases). The ends were cut back, 1 base at V and 2 bases at J, with 8 bases in the middle. This CDR3 has 14 residues. Per the germline V gene, CDR1 is MNHEY and CDR2 is SMNVEV (reference sequence). CDR3 amino acids: CASSLYQGNTEAFF. The CDR3 bases are TGTGCCAGCAGTTTATACCAGGGTAACACTGAAGCTTTCTTT.

The chain carries TRBV5-4 and TRBJ1-1; TRBD1 matches at 7 bases. CDR1 and CDR2 (germline): SGHNT, YYREEE (reference sequence). Germline trimming cut 4 bases from V and 2 bases from J; bases unmatched to any gene: 5. The CDR3 extends over 14 amino acids. The CDR3 is CASSVGQRNTEAFF. The CDR3 bases are TGTGCCAGCAGCGTGGGACAGAGAAACACTGAAGCTTTCTTT. The entire variable domain, with the rest obtained from reference TRBV5-4 and TRBJ1-1, is as follows: ETGVTQSPTHLIKTRGQQVTLRCSSQSGHNTVSWYQQALGQGPQFIFQYYREEENGRGNFPPRFSGLQFPNYSSELNVNALELDDSALYLCASSVGQRNTEAFFGQGTRLTVV.

The CDR3 DNA reads TGTGCCAGCAGTGATAGTGGAGGGGCTAATGAAAAACTGTTTTTT. Translated: CASSDSGGANEKLFF. This chain links TRBV6-1 with TRBJ1-4, with D perhaps matching TRBD1 (5 bases). The germline V gene has CDR1 MNHNS and CDR2 SASEGT. V was shortened by 3 bases and J by 3 bases, with 11 bases between the two germline ends. This CDR3 has 15 amino acids.

The rearrangement joins TRBV5-1 to TRBJ2-3; a weak D match, TRBD2 (6 bases). The germline V and J ends were trimmed by 5 bases and 4 bases, with 17 bases remaining between them. The CDR3 has 15 amino acids. Germline V CDR1 and CDR2: SGHRS, YFSETQ. CDR3 amino acids: CASSFTSPSADTQYF. In DNA form, the CDR3 reads TGCGCCAGCAGTTTCACTAGCCCCTCGGCAGATACGCAGTATTTT.

V usage is TRBV7-2 and J usage is TRBJ1-2; 9 nucleotides line up with TRBD1. Germline V CDR1 and CDR2: SGHTA, FQGNSA. The CDR3 is 15 residues long. V was pared by 6 bases and J by 5 bases, with 10 bases of the junction left unmatched. The CDR3 sequence is CASRPRAGTGYGYTF. Here the CDR3 DNA reads TGTGCCAGCAGACCCCGGGCCGGGACAGGGTATGGCTACACCTTC.

The CDR3 coding sequence is TGCGCCAGCAGCTCTGCGCGACTAGCGGGATATCAAGAGACCCAGTACTTC. It is translated as CASSSARLAGYQETQYF. V usage is TRBV5-1 and J usage is TRBJ2-5; 11 bases fit TRBD2. With 3 bases clipped from V and 2 bases from J, the junction kept 9 bases outside the gene matches. Germline V lookup: CDR1 SGHRS, CDR2 YFSETQ. This CDR3 is 17 amino acids long.

V gene TRBV21-1 combines with J gene TRBJ1-1; TRBD1, the table's D call, was not compared with the DNA. TRBV21-1 is a pseudogene. CDR3 length: 16 amino acids. DNA of the CDR3: TGTGCCAGCAGCAAAGTCGCAGGGCTTGCGAACACTGAAGCTTTCTTT. Protein product: CASSKVAGLANTEAFF.

This clone was detected a few times. J is TRBJ2-1 and V is TRBV10-1; either TRBD1 or TRBD2 may supply D (5 bases each). The CDR3 loop spans 15 amino acids. Trimming took off 0 bases at V and 7 bases at J, with 13 bases between the two ends. Germline CDR1 and CDR2: WNHNN and SYGVQD (reference sequence). CDR3 sequence reads: CASSESGVKGNEQFF. The CDR3 nucleotides read TGCGCCAGCAGTGAGTCGGGAGTAAAGGGGAATGAGCAGTTCTTC.

This clone occurred a few times. The rearrangement joins TRBV6-5 to TRBJ1-1; D remains unclear. This CDR3 contains 11 residues. V dropped 8 bases and J dropped 7 bases, with 11 bases sitting between them. Germline CDR1 reads MNHEY; CDR2 reads SVGAGI. The CDR3 DNA reads TGTGCCAGCGGACGAGCCCGTGAAGCTTTCTTT. The encoded protein is CASGRAREAFF.

This sequence joins TRBV7-2 and TRBJ1-5; possible D gene TRBD1, 5 bases. The V gene lost 5 bases and the J gene lost 2 bases, with 13 bases spanning the gap. Germline CDR1 is SGHTA and CDR2 is FQGNSA. The length of the CDR3 is 15 residues. The CDR3 DNA reads as TGTGCCAGCAGCCCTTTAGGGACCGGCAATCAGCCCCAGCATTTT. Amino acid sequence: CASSPLGTGNQPQHF.

The CDR3 is CASSYINEQFF. The CDR3 region has the DNA TGTGCCAGCAGTTACATAAATGAGCAGTTCTTC. This chain joins TRBV6-6 and TRBJ2-1; no definite D call. Trimming cost V 2 bases and J 7 bases, with 3 bases left between them. CDR1 is MNHNY and CDR2 is SVGAGI in the germline V gene (reference sequence). The CDR3 extends over 11 amino acids.

This sequence joins TRBV5-6 and TRBJ1-5; D is undetermined. Germline loops: CDR1 SGHDT, CDR2 YYEEEE. Trimming removed 3 bases at V and 7 bases at J, with 17 bases between. The CDR3 consists of 15 residues. The chain's CDR3 is CASSSAKGSGQPQHF. CDR3 nucleotides: TGTGCCAGCAGCTCAGCTAAGGGTAGCGGGCAGCCCCAGCATTTT.

V and J are TRBV20-1 and TRBJ2-7; maybe TRBD1 (5 bases). The CDR3 runs 11 residues. Germline assignment: CDR1 DFQATT and CDR2 SNEGSKA (reference sequence). V was trimmed by 5 bases and J by 6 bases, leaving 11 bases between them. The CDR3 DNA reads TGCAGTGCTCTGGACAACCCCGAGCAGTACTTC. Protein: CSALDNPEQYF.

This clone occurred once. The V call is TRBV5-8, the J call TRBJ2-1, with D unresolved. The germline V and J ends were trimmed by 4 bases and 6 bases, with 2 bases remaining between them. The germline V gene encodes CDR1 SGHTS and CDR2 YDEGEE. The CDR3 runs to 10 residues. CDR3 protein: CASSTNEQFF. The CDR3 DNA follows: TGTGCCAGCAGCACCAATGAGCAGTTCTTC.

As regards this clone: The sample contains more than one DNA sequence encoding this CDR3. CDR3 protein: CASSPRGAGAAGEQYF. CDR3 DNA: TGTGCCAGCTCACCACGTGGGGCGGGGGCGGCAGGCGAGCAGTACTTC. The chain joins TRBV18 to TRBJ2-7; tentative D call: TRBD2 (7 bases). Trimming took 1 base from V and 6 from J, leaving 19 bases between them. The CDR3 has 16 residues. Germline values: CDR1 KGHSH, CDR2 LQKENI.

V usage is TRBV4-1 and J usage is TRBJ2-1, with 7 bases identical to TRBD1. CDR1 MGHRA and CDR2 YSYEKL come from the germline V gene. The CDR3 extends over 13 amino acids. J lost 5 bases, V lost 5 bases, and 3 bases had no gene match. This CDR3 reads CASSSDRNNEQFF. CDR3 nucleotides: TGCGCCAGCAGCTCGGACAGGAACAATGAGCAGTTCTTC.

V usage is TRBV11-2 and J usage is TRBJ2-3, with D maybe TRBD1 (5 bases). Germline-derived CDR1 and CDR2 are SGHAT and FQNNGV. Trimming shortened V by 4 bases and J by 4 bases, and 15 bases separated the two germline ends. CDR3 length equals 15 residues. This CDR3 is CASSSRWGLSDTQYF. CDR3 DNA sequence: TGTGCCAGCAGCTCCAGGTGGGGCCTATCAGATACGCAGTATTTT.

This clone appeared a single time. A junction boundary mismatches the germline segment, possibly from a read error. The chain is built from TRBV11-2 and TRBJ2-3; no clear D gene. CDR3 length equals 12 residues. Germline V gives CDR1 SGHAT, CDR2 FQNNGV. CDR3 sequence reads: CASSSYPALQFF. Written as DNA, the CDR3 is TGTGCCAGCAGCTCCTACCCGGCGCTCCAGTTTTTT.

This clone was counted only a few times. The chain joins TRBV30 to TRBJ2-1; D not resolved. Trimming cost V 4 bases and J 0 bases, with 7 bases left between them. Germline CDR1 and CDR2: GTSNPN and SVGIG (reference sequence). The CDR3 has 13 residues. The CDR3 sequence: CAWKRSSYNEQFF. CDR3 nucleotides: TGTGCCTGGAAGCGAAGCTCCTACAATGAGCAGTTCTTC.

This rearrangement joins TRBV19 to TRBJ1-4; 9 bases line up with TRBD1. Trimming cost V 2 bases and J 7 bases; bases outside gene matches: 2. There are 14 residues in the CDR3. From germline, CDR1 is LNHDA and CDR2 SQIVND (reference sequence). CDR3 region: CASSIRDRAEKLFF. The CDR3, as DNA: TGTGCCAGTAGTATACGGGACAGGGCTGAAAAACTGTTTTTT.

The genes are TRBV11-2 and TRBJ2-7; the D gene is possibly TRBD1 (6 bases). This CDR3 region has 18 residues. Trimming removed 0 bases from V and 6 bases from J, with 24 bases in between. Germline V lookup: CDR1 SGHAT, CDR2 FQNNGV. The CDR3 reads CASSLESGQGGHPGEQYF. Here the CDR3 DNA reads TGTGCCAGCAGCTTAGAGTCGGGCCAAGGGGGTCATCCGGGCGAGCAGTACTTC.

The rearrangement links TRBV10-2 to TRBJ1-5; 8 nucleotides align to TRBD1. Germline V lookup: CDR1 WSHSY, CDR2 SAAADI. V lost 0 bases to trimming and J lost 6 bases; unmatched junction nucleotides: 1. CDR3 length: 14 amino acids. The CDR3 reads CASSESTGAQPQHF. DNA of the CDR3: TGCGCCAGCAGTGAGTCGACAGGGGCTCAGCCCCAGCATTTT.

The chain carries TRBV6-4 and TRBJ1-1; D perhaps matches TRBD1 (5 bases). The CDR3 spans 13 residues. With 4 bases removed from V and 4 bases from J, the gap between germline ends came to 10 bases. Germline V CDR1 and CDR2: MRHNA, SNTAGT. The CDR3 DNA reads TGTGCCAGCAGTGCTACGAGGGGCACTGAAGCTTTCTTT. Translated, it gives CASSATRGTEAFF.